This record covers a single TCR beta chain. Original processing notes: Amplification with reference gene primers provided the estimates of nucleated cell counts. Assay used: immunoSEQ multiplex PCR; TCRdb lists only in-frame clones, some missing. Clone size and V and J calls were adopted from that table, with D and trimming inferred from the DNA. The sample contains under 90,000 clones, roughly 80% of which appear only once. The data stem from a study of blood T cell repertoires in COVID-19. As for the study in general: The analysed material was cDNA or gDNA that came from T cells, B-cell-depleted T cells, or PBMCs.

Germline V gene data show CDR1 as GTSNPN and CDR2 as SVGIG (reference sequence). Trimming stripped 0 bases from V and 8 bases from J, with 11 bases between. This CDR3 is built from 14 residues. This receptor was taken from a human donor in a cohort sampled during active COVID-19. The chain employs TRBV30 and TRBJ1-6; D might be TRBD1 (5 bases). The material sequenced was peripheral blood. The CDR3 DNA sequence: TGTGCCTGGAGTGTAGGGCAGGGATATTCACCCCTCCACTTT. Its protein product is CAWSVGQGYSPLHF.